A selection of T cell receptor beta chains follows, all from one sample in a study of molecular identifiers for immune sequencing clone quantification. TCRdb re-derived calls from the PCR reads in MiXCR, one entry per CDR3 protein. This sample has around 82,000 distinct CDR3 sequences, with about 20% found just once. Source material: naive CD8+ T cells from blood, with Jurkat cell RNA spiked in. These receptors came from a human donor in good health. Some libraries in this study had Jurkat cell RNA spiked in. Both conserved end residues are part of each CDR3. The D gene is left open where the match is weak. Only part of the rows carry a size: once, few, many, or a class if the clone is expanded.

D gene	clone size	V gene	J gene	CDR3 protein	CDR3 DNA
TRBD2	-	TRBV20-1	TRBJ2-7	CSAREPRAGSSYEQYF	TGCAGTGCTAGAGAACCCCGAGCGGGGAGCTCCTACGAGCAGTACTTC
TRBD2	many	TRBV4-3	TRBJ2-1	CASSQDGIAGSRANEQFF	TGCGCCAGCAGCCAAGATGGGATAGCGGGATCTAGGGCCAATGAGCAGTTCTTC
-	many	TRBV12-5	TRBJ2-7	CASGLDPHYEQYF	TGTGCTAGTGGTTTGGACCCGCACTACGAGCAGTACTTC
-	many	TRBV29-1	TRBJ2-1	CSVDSSGRYNEQFF	TGCAGCGTTGATTCAAGCGGGCGCTACAATGAGCAGTTCTTC
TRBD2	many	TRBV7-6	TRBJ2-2	CASSLSPVAGLNTGELFF	TGTGCCAGCAGCTTGTCTCCAGTAGCGGGGCTGAACACCGGGGAGCTGTTTTTT
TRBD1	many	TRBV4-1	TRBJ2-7	CASSQVKTGSYEQYF	TGCGCCAGCAGCCAAGTGAAGACAGGGTCCTACGAGCAGTACTTC
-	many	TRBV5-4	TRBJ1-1	CASSLGVNTEAFF	TGTGCCAGCAGCTTAGGGGTGAACACTGAAGCTTTCTTT
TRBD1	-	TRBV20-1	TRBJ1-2	CSAGDRTNYGYTF	TGCAGTGCTGGGGACAGAACTAACTATGGCTACACCTTC
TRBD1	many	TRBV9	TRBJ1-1	CASSVEQGGTEAFF	TGTGCCAGCAGCGTAGAGCAGGGGGGCACTGAAGCTTTCTTT
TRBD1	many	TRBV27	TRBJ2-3	CASSLGQNTDTQYF	TGTGCCAGCAGTTTGGGACAGAACACAGATACGCAGTATTTT
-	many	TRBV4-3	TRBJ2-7	CASSQEPDSSYEQYF	TGCGCCAGCAGCCAAGAACCGGACAGTTCCTACGAGCAGTACTTC
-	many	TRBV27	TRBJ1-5	CASSYSGDNQPQHF	TGTGCCAGCAGTTACTCAGGGGACAATCAGCCCCAGCATTTT
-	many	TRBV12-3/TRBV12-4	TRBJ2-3	CASSFYGDTQYF	TGTGCCAGCAGTTTTTACGGAGATACGCAGTATTTT
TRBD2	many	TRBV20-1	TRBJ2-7	CSASSGATYEQYF	TGCAGTGCTAGTAGCGGGGCCACCTACGAGCAGTACTTC
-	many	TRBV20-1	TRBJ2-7	CSAHEVNSYEQYF	TGCAGTGCCCATGAGGTCAACTCCTACGAGCAGTACTTC
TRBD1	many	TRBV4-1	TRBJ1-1	CASSQNRDRGWYTEAFF	TGCGCCAGCAGCCAAAACCGGGACAGGGGATGGTACACTGAAGCTTTCTTT
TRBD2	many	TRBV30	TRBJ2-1	CAWEGLAGDEQFF	TGTGCCTGGGAAGGACTAGCGGGGGATGAGCAGTTCTTC
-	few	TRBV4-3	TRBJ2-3	CASSQEGFGSRFSTDTQYF	TGCGCCAGCAGCCAAGAAGGTTTCGGGTCCAGGTTTAGCACAGATACGCAGTATTTT
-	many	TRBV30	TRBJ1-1	CAWSTGHTEAFF	TGTGCCTGGAGCACAGGTCACACTGAAGCTTTCTTT
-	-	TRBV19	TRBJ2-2	CASSIMTGELFF	TGTGCCAGTAGTATAATGACCGGGGAGCTGTTTTTT
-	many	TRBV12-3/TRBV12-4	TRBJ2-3	CASSLGRLDTQYF	TGTGCCAGCAGTTTGGGCAGATTGGATACGCAGTATTTT
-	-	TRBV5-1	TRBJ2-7	CASSLFSGSAYEQYF	TGCGCCAGCAGCTTGTTCTCTGGGTCGGCCTACGAGCAGTACTTC
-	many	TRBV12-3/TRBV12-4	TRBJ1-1	CASSPPDGRAEAFF	TGTGCCAGCAGTCCTCCGGACGGACGCGCTGAAGCTTTCTTT
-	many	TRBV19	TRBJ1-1	CASSMMGYTEAFF	TGTGCCAGTAGTATGATGGGTTACACTGAAGCTTTCTTT
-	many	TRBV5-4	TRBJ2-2	CASSPSNDPNTGELFF	TGTGCCAGCAGCCCCTCTAATGATCCGAACACCGGGGAGCTGTTTTTT
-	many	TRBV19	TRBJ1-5	CASSWEDQPQHF	TGTGCCAGTAGTTGGGAGGATCAGCCCCAGCATTTT
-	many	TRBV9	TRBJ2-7	CASSAPPTGVASEQYF	TGTGCCAGCAGCGCCCCACCTACCGGAGTCGCCTCCGAGCAGTACTTC
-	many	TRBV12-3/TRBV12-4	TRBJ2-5	CASGLAKETQYF	TGTGCCAGCGGGCTTGCGAAAGAGACCCAGTACTTC
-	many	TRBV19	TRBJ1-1	CASSIGTGGAFF	TGTGCCAGTAGTATCGGGACGGGAGGAGCTTTCTTT
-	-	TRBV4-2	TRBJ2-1	CASSQDRSGGAYNEQFF	TGTGCCAGCAGCCAAGATCGCTCTGGCGGGGCCTACAATGAGCAGTTCTTC
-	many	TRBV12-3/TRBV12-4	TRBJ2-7	CATGRRYYEQYF	TGTGCCACCGGCCGGCGTTACTACGAGCAGTACTTC
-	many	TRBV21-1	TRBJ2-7	CASSKGGLVGFYEQYF	TGTGCCAGCAGCAAAGGGGGGCTAGTAGGATTCTACGAGCAGTACTTC
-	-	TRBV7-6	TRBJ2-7	CASSPTESSYEQYF	TGTGCCAGCAGCCCAACCGAAAGTTCCTACGAGCAGTACTTC
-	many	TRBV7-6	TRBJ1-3	CASSPEAPGYTIYF	TGTGCCAGCAGCCCAGAGGCCCCCGGATACACCATATATTTT
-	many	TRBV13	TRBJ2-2	CASAHTGELFF	TGTGCCAGTGCGCACACCGGGGAGCTGTTTTTT
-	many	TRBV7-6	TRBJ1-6	CASSLGDSDNSPLHF	TGTGCCAGCAGCTTAGGAGACAGTGATAATTCACCCCTCCACTTT
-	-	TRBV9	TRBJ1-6	CANSGREGSLLNSPLHF	TGTGCCAACAGCGGAAGGGAGGGTTCCCTTTTAAATTCACCCCTCCACTTT
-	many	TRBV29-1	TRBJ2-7	CSVARDYEQYF	TGCAGCGTTGCCCGGGACTACGAGCAGTACTTC
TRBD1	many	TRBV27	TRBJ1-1	CASRRGQGGTEAFF	TGTGCCAGCAGACGCGGACAGGGGGGAACTGAAGCTTTCTTT
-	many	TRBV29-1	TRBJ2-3	CSVGEPGLTLLMQYF	TGCAGCGTTGGTGAACCGGGACTGACACTTCTTATGCAGTATTTT
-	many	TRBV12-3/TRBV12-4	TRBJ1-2	CASSTRIDNYGYTF	TGTGCCAGCAGTACAAGAATCGACAACTATGGCTACACCTTC
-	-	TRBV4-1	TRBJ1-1	CASSQGPAPEAFF	TGCGCCAGCAGCCAAGGGCCTGCCCCTGAAGCTTTCTTT
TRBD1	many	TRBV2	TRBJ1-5	CASSAWTGGQPQHF	TGTGCCAGCAGTGCATGGACAGGGGGTCAGCCCCAGCATTTT
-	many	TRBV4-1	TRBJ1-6	CASSQEMRGSYNSPLHF	TGCGCCAGCAGCCAAGAAATGCGTGGCTCCTATAATTCACCCCTCCACTTT
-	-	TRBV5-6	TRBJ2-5	CASSPESRIETQYF	TGTGCCAGCAGCCCGGAATCCAGGATAGAGACCCAGTACTTC
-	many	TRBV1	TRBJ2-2	CTSKGTSGGAGNTGELFF	TGCACCAGCAAAGGGACTAGCGGGGGGGCAGGGAACACCGGGGAGCTGTTTTTT
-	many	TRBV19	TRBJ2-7	CASSIISQGLGEQYF	TGTGCCAGTAGTATTATCTCCCAGGGACTGGGCGAGCAGTACTTC
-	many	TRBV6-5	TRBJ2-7	CASSSTSGATYEQYF	TGTGCCAGCAGTTCCACATCCGGGGCGACCTACGAGCAGTACTTC
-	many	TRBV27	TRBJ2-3	CASLGTASTDTQYF	TGTGCCAGTCTCGGGACGGCCAGCACAGATACGCAGTATTTT